Given below is one T cell receptor (beta chain) in context. This sample stems from a study of control samples from healthy donors and cancer patients. TCRdb keeps only in-frame clones here, not all; method: immunoSEQ multiplex PCR. The data show 63,000 or so clones, with roughly nine tenths seen just once and roughly 5.5% held by the top ten. This CDR3 is built from 14 residues. V was cut by 4 bases and J by 1 base, with 12 bases left in between. Germline CDR1 reads SGHRS; CDR2 reads YFSETQ. This rearrangement joins TRBV5-1 to TRBJ2-7; D gene unclear. The sequence derives from a man in his 60s with colorectal cancer. The source material was PBMCs. In nucleotides, the CDR3 is TGCGCCAGCAGCCCACGGACGGAATCCTACGAGCAGTACTTC. This sequence encodes CASSPRTESYEQYF.